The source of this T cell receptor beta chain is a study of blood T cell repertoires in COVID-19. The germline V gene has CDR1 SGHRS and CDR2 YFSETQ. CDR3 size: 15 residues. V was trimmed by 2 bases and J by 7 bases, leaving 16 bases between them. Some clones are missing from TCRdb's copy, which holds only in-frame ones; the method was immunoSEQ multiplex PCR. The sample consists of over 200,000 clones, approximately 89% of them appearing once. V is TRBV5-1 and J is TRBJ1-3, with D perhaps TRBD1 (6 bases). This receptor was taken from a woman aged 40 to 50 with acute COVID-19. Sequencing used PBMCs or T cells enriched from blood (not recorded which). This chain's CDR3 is CASSFGGGFENTIYF. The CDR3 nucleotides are TGCGCCAGCAGCTTTGGCGGGGGCTTTGAGAACACCATATATTTT.